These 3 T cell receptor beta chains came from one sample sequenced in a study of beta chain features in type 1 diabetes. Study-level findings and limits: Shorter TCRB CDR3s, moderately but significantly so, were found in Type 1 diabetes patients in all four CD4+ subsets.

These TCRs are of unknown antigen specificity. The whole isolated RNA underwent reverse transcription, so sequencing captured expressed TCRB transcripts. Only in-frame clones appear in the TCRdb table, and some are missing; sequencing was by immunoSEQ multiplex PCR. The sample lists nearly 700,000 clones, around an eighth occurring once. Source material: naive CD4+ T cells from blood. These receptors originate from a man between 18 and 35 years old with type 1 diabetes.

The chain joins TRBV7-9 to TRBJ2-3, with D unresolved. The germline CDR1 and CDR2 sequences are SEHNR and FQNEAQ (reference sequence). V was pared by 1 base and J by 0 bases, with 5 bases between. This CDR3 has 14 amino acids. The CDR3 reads CASSLDESTDTQYF. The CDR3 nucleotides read TGTGCCAGCAGCTTAGACGAGAGCACAGATACGCAGTATTTT.

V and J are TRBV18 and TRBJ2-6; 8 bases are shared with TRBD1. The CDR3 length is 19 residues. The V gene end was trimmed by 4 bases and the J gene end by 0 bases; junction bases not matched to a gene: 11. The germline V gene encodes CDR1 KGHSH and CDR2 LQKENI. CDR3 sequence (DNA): TGTGCCAGCTCACTTCTATCCGGGACAGGACCCTCTGGGGCCAACGTCCTGACTTTC. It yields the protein CASSLLSGTGPSGANVLTF.

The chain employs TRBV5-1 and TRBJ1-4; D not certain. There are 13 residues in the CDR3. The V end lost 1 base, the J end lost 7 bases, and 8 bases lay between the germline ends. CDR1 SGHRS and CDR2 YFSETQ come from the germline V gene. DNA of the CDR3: TGCGCCAGCAGCTTGACGGCGAGTGAAAAACTGTTTTTT. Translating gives CASSLTASEKLFF.